Following are 30 T cell receptor beta chains from one sample sequenced in a study of cytomegalovirus exposure and HLA in healthy donors (dated by TCRdb to about 2017). Receptor libraries were prepared by the immunoSEQ multiplex PCR assay. For the multiplex PCR, a mixture combining 60 forward primers for TCR Vbeta segments and 13 reverse primers for TCR Jbeta segments was used. The source is immuneACCESS, and TCRdb retained only in-frame sequences with V and J called. Part of the clones is not carried over; for the studies checked, unresolved V genes explain less than half of this, and the remainder is unexplained. For this sample there are 80,000 or so clones; around 70% appear just once. Roughly 11% of the sample belongs to the ten largest clones. Sequenced input: PBMCs. The receptors derive from a woman aged 40 to 55 in good health and CMV-seropositive.

The rearrangement uses TRBV29-1 and TRBJ2-1; D gene ambiguous. V lost 3 bases, J lost 7 bases, and 13 bases lay in between. CDR3 length: 13 residues. Germline values: CDR1 SQVTM, CDR2 ANQGSEA. CDR3 sequence: CSVEEIPENEQFF. CDR3 bases: TGCAGCGTTGAGGAGATTCCTGAAAATGAGCAGTTCTTC.

This rearrangement joins TRBV19 to TRBJ2-3; perhaps TRBD1 as D (5 bases). The CDR3 loop spans 12 amino acids. Per the germline V gene, CDR1 is LNHDA and CDR2 is SQIVND (reference sequence). Trimming cost V 8 bases and J 4 bases, with 10 bases left between them. The CDR3 loop is CASRGAPDTQYF. CDR3 bases: TGTGCCAGTCGTGGGGCCCCAGATACGCAGTATTTT.

This sequence joins TRBV10-1 and TRBJ2-7; the match to TRBD2 covers 7 bases. The CDR3 loop spans 12 amino acids. The junction had 3 bases not matched to a gene; V was cut back by 3 bases and J by 7 bases. From germline, CDR1 is WNHNN and CDR2 SYGVQD (reference sequence). The CDR3 region has the DNA TGCGCCAGCAGTGAAGGTAGCGGGGAGCAGTACTTC. Its translation: CASSEGSGEQYF.

This chain connects TRBV18 to TRBJ1-1; possibly TRBD1 for D (5 bases). The V end was cut by 3 bases, the J end by 8 bases, with 13 bases between. Germline V lookup: CDR1 KGHSH, CDR2 LQKENI. The CDR3 length is 13 residues. In DNA form, the CDR3 reads TGTGCCAGCTCACCTTTGTCGGAGGGGGAAGCTTTCTTT. Amino acid sequence: CASSPLSEGEAFF. The whole variable domain, filled in from reference TRBV18 and TRBJ1-1, reads NAGVMQNPRHLVRRRGQEARLRCSPMKGHSHVYWYRQLPEEGLKFMVYLQKENIIDESGMPKERFSAEFPKEGPSILRIQQVVRGDSAAYFCASSPLSEGEAFFGQGTRLTVV.

V and J are TRBV4-2 and TRBJ1-4; D is unresolved. The CDR3 totals 15 residues. Trimming removed 1 base at V and 3 bases at J, with 9 bases between. In germline, CDR1 is LGHNA, CDR2 YNFKEQ. The CDR3 region is CASSQGSLPNEKLFF. The CDR3, as DNA: TGTGCCAGCAGCCAAGGCAGTTTACCTAATGAAAAACTGTTTTTT.

The gene calls are TRBV19 and TRBJ1-1; TRBD1 is a possible D gene (6 bases). V lost 5 bases and J lost 6, with 10 bases in between. CDR1 is LNHDA, CDR2 SQIVND, per germline (reference sequence). This CDR3 region has 12 residues. The CDR3 protein is CASSWGRAEAFF. CDR3 sequence (DNA): TGTGCCAGTAGTTGGGGGCGGGCTGAAGCTTTCTTT.

The chain is built from TRBV7-8 and TRBJ2-3, with D tentatively TRBD1 (6 bases). V was cut by 6 bases and J by 3 bases, with 10 bases left in between. Germline CDR1 is SGHVS and CDR2 is FQNEAQ. The length of the CDR3 is 13 residues. The CDR3 region is CASRQGPTDTQYF. The CDR3 coding sequence is TGTGCCAGCAGACAGGGTCCAACAGATACGCAGTATTTT.

The rearrangement uses TRBV7-9 and TRBJ2-7; weak D call: TRBD1 (6 bases). The CDR3 length is 15 residues. Looked up from germline, CDR1 is SEHNR and CDR2 is FQNEAQ (reference sequence). V was pared by 0 bases and J by 7 bases, with 16 bases between. The CDR3 sequence is CASSLATGLSSEQYF. The CDR3 bases are TGTGCCAGCAGCTTAGCCACAGGGTTGTCTTCGGAGCAGTACTTC.

This clone is a singleton in its sample. The CDR3 DNA is TGTGCCAGCAGCTTAGAAACTAGCGCTGGGGGGACCCAGTACTTC. This translates into CASSLETSAGGTQYF. The chain employs TRBV7-9 and TRBJ2-5, with 7 bases that match TRBD2. The CDR3 sequence is 15 residues long. The trim removed 1 base at V and 7 bases at J, leaving 9 bases unmatched. Germline V CDR1 and CDR2: SEHNR, FQNEAQ (reference sequence). The full variable domain, rest sourced from reference TRBV7-9 and TRBJ2-5, is DTGVSQNPRHKITKRGQNVTFRCDPISEHNRLYWYRQTLGQGPEFLTYFQNEAQLEKSRLLSDRFSAERPKGSFSTLEIQRTEQGDSAMYLCASSLETSAGGTQYFGPGTRLLVL.

The chain recombines TRBV20-1 with TRBJ1-1, with D unresolved. The germline CDR1 and CDR2 sequences are DFQATT and SNEGSKA (reference sequence). The CDR3 consists of 11 residues. The V end lost 0 bases, the J end lost 11 bases, and 10 bases lay between the germline ends. The CDR3 bases are TGCAGTGCTAGAGATCGGGAGCTGGCTTTCTTT. This encodes CSARDRELAFF.

This clone was seen ten or more times. Other nucleotide sequences in the sample specify the same CDR3. This chain connects TRBV7-9 to TRBJ2-7, with TRBD1 identical over 9 bases. Losses at the gene ends were 4 bases for V and 4 bases for J; bases not matched to a gene: 5. The CDR3 covers 14 residues. The germline gives CDR1 SEHNR, CDR2 FQNEAQ (reference sequence). The CDR3 DNA reads as TGTGCCAGCAGCTCAGGGGACAGGGCTTACGAGCAGTACTTC. Its translation: CASSSGDRAYEQYF. Using reference TRBV7-9 and TRBJ2-7 for the parts outside the CDR3, the full variable domain is DTGVSQNPRHKITKRGQNVTFRCDPISEHNRLYWYRQTLGQGPEFLTYFQNEAQLEKSRLLSDRFSAERPKGSFSTLEIQRTEQGDSAMYLCASSSGDRAYEQYFGPGTRLTVT.

The gene calls are TRBV5-4 and TRBJ2-5; 13 bases map to TRBD2. The CDR3 consists of 17 residues. CDR1 and CDR2 from the germline V gene are SGHNT and YYREEE (reference sequence). V lost 4 bases, J lost 4 bases, and 10 bases stayed unmatched. The CDR3 DNA reads TGTGCCAGCAGCCGCCGTGGGACTAGCGGGGAGAGAGAGACCCAGTACTTC. This codes for CASSRRGTSGERETQYF.

This clone was counted a single time. This sequence joins TRBV10-2 and TRBJ2-7; a possible D gene is TRBD1 (5 bases). Trimming took 0 bases from V and 3 from J, leaving 9 bases between them. The germline CDR1 and CDR2 sequences are WSHSY and SAAADI. The CDR3 extends over 14 amino acids. CDR3 in amino acids: CASSESGLIYEQYF. CDR3 DNA sequence: TGCGCCAGCAGTGAGTCGGGGCTCATCTACGAGCAGTACTTC.

In this sample, this clone turned up a few times. The chain combines TRBV10-3 with TRBJ2-1; TRBD2 is a possible D gene (5 bases). Trimming pared 6 bases from V and 5 bases from J, leaving 8 bases between. The length of the CDR3 is 12 residues. CDR1 ENHRY and CDR2 SYGVKD come from the germline V gene. The CDR3 DNA follows: TGTGCCATCAGGGACGGGAACAATGAGCAGTTCTTC. It translates to CAIRDGNNEQFF.

The chain uses TRBV7-8 and TRBJ1-1; tentatively, D is TRBD1 (5 bases). With 2 bases removed from V and 0 bases from J, the gap between germline ends came to 16 bases. The germline V gene encodes CDR1 SGHVS and CDR2 FQNEAQ. The length of the CDR3 is 17 residues. The CDR3 loop is CASSLPLGGSVNTEAFF. As DNA, the CDR3 is TGTGCCAGCAGCTTACCTCTGGGGGGTTCGGTGAACACTGAAGCTTTCTTT. Combining the CDR3 with reference TRBV7-8 and TRBJ1-1 gives the whole variable domain GAGVSQSPRYKVAKRGQDVALRCDPISGHVSLFWYQQALGQGPEFLTYFQNEAQLDKSGLPSDRFFAERPEGSVSTLKIQRTQQEDSAVYLCASSLPLGGSVNTEAFFGQGTRLTVV.

The chain is built from TRBV29-1 and TRBJ1-1; a weak D match, TRBD1 (6 bases). Germline CDR1 and CDR2: SQVTM and ANQGSEA. Trimming pared 6 bases from V and 2 bases from J, leaving 16 bases between. The CDR3 extends over 14 amino acids. The CDR3, as DNA: TGCAGCGTCGTTCCGGGACACCAAAACACTGAAGCTTTCTTT. This codes for CSVVPGHQNTEAFF.

The rearrangement uses TRBV30 and TRBJ1-1; TRBD1 agrees at 10 bases. Looked up from germline, CDR1 is GTSNPN and CDR2 is SVGIG (reference sequence). V lost 2 bases and J lost 0; bases outside the gene matches: 6. The CDR3 consists of 16 residues. DNA of the CDR3: TGTGCCTGGAGTCCGGGACAGGGGCCGCTGAACACTGAAGCTTTCTTT. Translation gives CAWSPGQGPLNTEAFF.

The chain couples TRBV30 to TRBJ1-6; 7 nucleotides align to TRBD1. In germline, CDR1 is GTSNPN, CDR2 SVGIG (reference sequence). Trimming took 5 bases from V and 8 from J; bases not matched to a gene: 12. The CDR3 contains 15 residues. CDR3 in DNA: TGTGCCTGGGATGGCCAGACAGGGCAGCATTCACCCCTCCACTTT. This encodes CAWDGQTGQHSPLHF.

This clone was found a few times. The V call is TRBV29-1, the J call TRBJ2-5; the match to TRBD2 covers 10 bases. V gave up 6 bases and J gave up 5 bases; unmatched junction bases: 9. This CDR3 contains 14 residues. Germline V gene sequence: CDR1 SQVTM, CDR2 ANQGSEA. CDR3: CSVLASGSWETQYF. CDR3 coding DNA: TGCAGCGTCCTTGCTAGCGGGAGTTGGGAGACCCAGTACTTC.

The V gene is TRBV28, the J gene TRBJ1-2; 8 positions match TRBD1. Germline CDR1 MDHEN, CDR2 SYDVKM. The CDR3 totals 14 residues. The trim removed 6 bases at V and 6 bases at J, leaving 9 bases unmatched. CDR3: CASSTTGVSDGYTF. In DNA form, the CDR3 reads TGTGCCAGCAGCACGACAGGGGTATCGGATGGCTACACCTTC.

Note on this clone: One end of the junction is discordant with germline, which a read error may explain. This chain uses TRBV6-1 with TRBJ1-2, with 7 bases lining up with TRBD1. The length of the CDR3 is 15 residues. Germline lookup yields CDR1 MNHNS and CDR2 SASEGT. This chain's CDR3 is CASSEGDRVGYGYTF. The CDR3 nucleotides are TGTGCCAGCAGCGAAGGCGACAGGGTTGGCTATGGCTACACCTTC.

The CDR3 bases are TGTGCCAGCAGCTTGACCGGTCCCTACAATGAGCAGTTCTTC. Amino acid sequence: CASSLTGPYNEQFF. J is TRBJ2-1 and V is TRBV5-4, with unresolved D. The length of the CDR3 is 14 residues. Looked up from germline, CDR1 is SGHNT and CDR2 is YYREEE (reference sequence). Trimming stripped 1 base from V and 2 bases from J, with 7 bases between.

The chain uses TRBV5-1 and TRBJ2-7; possibly TRBD1 for D (6 bases). The CDR3 is 13 residues long. In germline, CDR1 is SGHRS, CDR2 YFSETQ. Trimming stripped 3 bases from V and 6 bases from J, with 13 bases between. The CDR3 spells CASSWPGAAEQYF. CDR3 nucleotides: TGCGCCAGCAGCTGGCCAGGGGCCGCCGAGCAGTACTTC.

This clone was picked up one time. The chain links TRBV29-1 to TRBJ2-4, with D perhaps matching TRBD2 (6 bases). Germline V gives CDR1 SQVTM, CDR2 ANQGSEA. Trimming removed 5 bases from V and 2 bases from J, with 19 bases in between. The length of the CDR3 is 16 residues. CDR3 DNA sequence: TGCAGCGTTAAATTATGGGGGGACGCAACCAAAAACATTCAGTACTTC. Translated, it gives CSVKLWGDATKNIQYF.

This clone has more than one count but fewer than ten. The CDR3 coding sequence is TGTGCCAGCAGCCGCATGACAGGGGACTACGAGCAGTACTTC. The encoded protein is CASSRMTGDYEQYF. The chain has TRBV6-5 and TRBJ2-7; 8 bases map to TRBD1. Germline V CDR1 and CDR2: MNHEY, SVGAGI. The junction had 7 bases not matched to a gene; V was cut back by 6 bases and J by 3 bases. The CDR3 sequence is 14 residues long.

This clone showed up just a few times. The CDR3, as DNA: TGCGCCAGCAGCTTGGCTCCAGGGGACGGAAACACTGAAGCTTTCTTT. Protein: CASSLAPGDGNTEAFF. This chain links TRBV5-1 with TRBJ1-1; a weak D match, TRBD1 (6 bases). The CDR3 contains 16 residues. Germline CDR1 SGHRS, CDR2 YFSETQ. The ends were cut back, 0 bases at V and 2 bases at J, with 14 bases in the middle.

This chain links TRBV7-3 with TRBJ1-2; 7 positions match TRBD1. This CDR3 is 13 amino acids long. Germline CDR1 SGHTA, CDR2 FQGTGA. Trimming cost V 1 base and J 8 bases; bases outside gene matches: 4. The CDR3 protein is CASSLNRGFGYTF. The DNA of the CDR3 is TGTGCCAGCAGCTTAAACAGGGGTTTCGGCTACACCTTC.

The chain has TRBV6-5 and TRBJ2-5; a weak D match, TRBD1 (6 bases). The germline V and J ends were trimmed by 0 bases and 5 bases, with 10 bases remaining between them. The CDR3 is 14 residues long. Germline V gene sequence: CDR1 MNHEY, CDR2 SVGAGI. In DNA form, the CDR3 reads TGTGCCAGCAGTTACTCGTACAGGGATGAGACCCAGTACTTC. Translated, it gives CASSYSYRDETQYF.

This chain connects TRBV5-1 to TRBJ2-3; the match to TRBD2 covers 9 bases. CDR3 length equals 16 residues. Germline-derived CDR1 and CDR2 are SGHRS and YFSETQ. V was clipped by 4 bases and J by 2 bases; unmatched bases: 8. The CDR3 sequence is CASSEYLAGTTDTQYF. CDR3 bases: TGCGCCAGCAGCGAATATCTAGCGGGGACCACAGATACGCAGTATTTT.

The chain links TRBV15 to TRBJ1-1; D unresolved. With 4 bases removed from V and 4 bases from J, the gap between germline ends came to 10 bases. There are 13 residues in the CDR3. Germline V lookup: CDR1 LNHNV, CDR2 YYDKDF (reference sequence). Here the CDR3 reads CATSNSEITEAFF. CDR3 nucleotide sequence: TGTGCCACCAGCAACAGTGAAATCACTGAAGCTTTCTTT.